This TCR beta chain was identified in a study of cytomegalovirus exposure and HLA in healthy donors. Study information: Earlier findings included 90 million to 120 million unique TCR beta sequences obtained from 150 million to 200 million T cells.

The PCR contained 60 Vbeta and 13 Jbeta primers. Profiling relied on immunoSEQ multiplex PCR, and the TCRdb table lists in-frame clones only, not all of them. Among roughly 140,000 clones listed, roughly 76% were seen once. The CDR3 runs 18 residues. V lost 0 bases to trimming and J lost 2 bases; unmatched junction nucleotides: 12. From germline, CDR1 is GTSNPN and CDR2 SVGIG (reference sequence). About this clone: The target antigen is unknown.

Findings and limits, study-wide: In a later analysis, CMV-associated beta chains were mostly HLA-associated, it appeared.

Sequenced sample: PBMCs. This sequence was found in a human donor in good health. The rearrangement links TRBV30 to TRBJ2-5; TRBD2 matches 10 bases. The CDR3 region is CAWSVVLGLAVSQETQYF. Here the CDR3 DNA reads TGTGCCTGGAGTGTTGTACTCGGACTAGCGGTTTCACAAGAGACCCAGTACTTC.